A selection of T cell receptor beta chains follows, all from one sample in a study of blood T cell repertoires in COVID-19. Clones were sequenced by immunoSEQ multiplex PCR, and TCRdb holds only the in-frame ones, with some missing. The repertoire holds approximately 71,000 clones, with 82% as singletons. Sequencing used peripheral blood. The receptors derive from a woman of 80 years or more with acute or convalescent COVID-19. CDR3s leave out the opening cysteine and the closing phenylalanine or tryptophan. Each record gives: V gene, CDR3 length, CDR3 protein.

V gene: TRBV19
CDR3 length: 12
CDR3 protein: ASSFGGAGNTIY

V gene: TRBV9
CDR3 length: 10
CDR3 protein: ASSVVLEKLF

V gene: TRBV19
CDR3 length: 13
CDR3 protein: ASSMDRATLGAQH

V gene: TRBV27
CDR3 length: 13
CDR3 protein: ASSITHTTNNEQF

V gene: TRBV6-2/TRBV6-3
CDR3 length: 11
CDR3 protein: ASSTSGGHEQY

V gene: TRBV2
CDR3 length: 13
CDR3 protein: ASSEALGQARVKY

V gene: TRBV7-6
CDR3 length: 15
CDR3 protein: ASSLGLLAGGPDTQY

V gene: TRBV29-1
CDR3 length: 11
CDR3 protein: SVAQISTDTQY

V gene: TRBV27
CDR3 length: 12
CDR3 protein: ASSLGTGNNEQY

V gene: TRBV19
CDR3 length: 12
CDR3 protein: ASASWGGSYEQY

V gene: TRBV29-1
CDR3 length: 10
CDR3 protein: SVPRGAGGYT